This passage covers 8 T cell receptor beta chains from one sample sequenced in a study of beta chain features in type 1 diabetes (dated by TCRdb to 2017 to 2018). To prepare the library, the immunoSEQ multiplex PCR assay was applied. The High Capacity cDNA Reverse Transcription Kit was used to reverse transcribe all of the isolated RNA, meaning that expressed TCRB transcripts were what got sequenced. TCRdb carries this immuneACCESS record with in-frame sequences only. Its versions omit some clonotypes, under half of them owing to an unresolved V gene in the studies checked, with the rest unexplained. This sample holds around 400,000 clones; 10% to 15% were observed only once. The top ten clonotypes cover approximately 0.015% of the sample. Sequenced sample: naive CD4+ T cells from blood. Explained via the paper, the cell subset or site label denotes: true naive CD4+ T cells. All receptors derive from a man between 18 and 29 years old in good health.

This clone was detected a few times. This chain's CDR3 is CASSEWASGRADTQYF. DNA of the CDR3: TGCGCCAGCAGTGAGTGGGCTAGCGGGAGGGCAGATACGCAGTATTTT. V and J are TRBV10-2 and TRBJ2-3, with TRBD2 matching over 12 bases. With 1 base clipped from V and 4 bases from J, the junction kept 3 bases outside the gene matches. The CDR3 consists of 16 residues. Per germline, CDR1 WSHSY and CDR2 SAAADI.

The chain combines TRBV4-2 with TRBJ2-3, with D possibly being TRBD2 (6 bases). Trimming removed 8 bases from V and 1 base from J, with 16 bases in between. This CDR3 is 15 amino acids long. Germline CDR1 is LGHNA and CDR2 is YNFKEQ. CDR3 sequence (DNA): TGTGCCAGCGCCGGAGGCGGGGTGGGCACAGATACGCAGTATTTT. It encodes CASAGGGVGTDTQYF.

The chain carries TRBV29-1 and TRBJ1-2; TRBD1 might be the D (6 bases). The CDR3 is 15 residues long. From germline, CDR1 is SQVTM and CDR2 ANQGSEA. Trimming stripped 5 bases from V and 4 bases from J, with 20 bases between. The CDR3 reads CSVRFLSGVSYGYTF. The CDR3 DNA reads TGCAGCGTTCGCTTTCTATCAGGGGTTAGCTATGGCTACACCTTC.

The chain's CDR3 is CASSPTGGMYNEQFF. DNA for the CDR3: TGTGCCAGCAGCCCCACAGGGGGCATGTACAATGAGCAGTTCTTC. This sequence joins TRBV7-2 and TRBJ2-1, with 9 bases that match TRBD1. The CDR3 loop spans 15 amino acids. V shed 5 bases and J 4 bases; nucleotides not matched to a gene: 6. Germline CDR1 and CDR2: SGHTA and FQGNSA.

J is TRBJ2-5 and V is TRBV7-2; TRBD1 matches at 9 bases. V gave up 5 bases and J gave up 5 bases; unmatched junction bases: 12. This CDR3 is 16 amino acids long. Germline CDR1 reads SGHTA; CDR2 reads FQGNSA. The DNA for the CDR3 is TGTGCCAGCAGCCCCCTCGTGGGACAGGGTCGGGAGACCCAGTACTTC. It translates to CASSPLVGQGRETQYF.

This clone occurred a few times. The chain couples TRBV28 to TRBJ1-3, with D possibly matching TRBD1 (5 bases). V was cut by 4 bases and J by 0 bases, with 13 bases left in between. CDR1 is MDHEN, CDR2 SYDVKM, per germline. CDR3 size: 16 residues. The CDR3 bases are TGTGCCAGCAGTTACCTTCGTGGGGCCTCTGGAAACACCATATATTTT. Translated, it gives CASSYLRGASGNTIYF.

CDR3 nucleotide sequence: TGTGCCAGCAGCCCCAGAACAGGGGGTCCCGGCAATGAGCAGTTCTTC. Its protein is CASSPRTGGPGNEQFF. V and J are TRBV4-2 and TRBJ2-1, with 8 positions matching TRBD1. The CDR3 extends over 16 amino acids. The trim removed 4 bases at V and 6 bases at J, leaving 11 bases unmatched. Germline CDR1 reads LGHNA; CDR2 reads YNFKEQ.

The V gene is TRBV19, the J gene TRBJ2-1; D unresolved. The CDR3 loop spans 15 amino acids. Trimming shortened V by 4 bases and J by 4 bases, and 14 bases separated the two germline ends. The germline gives CDR1 LNHDA, CDR2 SQIVND (reference sequence). CDR3 amino acids: CASSTDFYGYNEQFF. CDR3 sequence (DNA): TGTGCCAGTAGTACCGACTTTTACGGATACAATGAGCAGTTCTTC. Full variable domain (rest looked up from reference TRBV19 and TRBJ2-1): DGGITQSPKYLFRKEGQNVTLSCEQNLNHDAMYWYRQDPGQGLRLIYYSQIVNDFQKGDIAEGYSVSREKKESFPLTVTSAQKNPTAFYLCASSTDFYGYNEQFFGPGTRLTVL.